Sequencing of this T cell receptor beta chain was carried out in a study of response to subunit inactivated influenza vaccine. Study-wide findings and caveats: Researchers suggested that each seasonal influenza vaccination recruits few new T cells.

After removal of 5 bases from V and 0 bases from J, the junction contained 9 bases not matched to a gene. Germline assignment: CDR1 KGHSH and CDR2 LQKENI. This CDR3 is 16 amino acids long. Remarks on this clonotype: Its antigen is unknown.

TCRdb re-called the RT-PCR reads through MiXCR, storing one row per CDR3 protein. The sample carries fewer than 800,000 distinct CDR3 sequences, around 14% recorded once. The sample in question was PBMCs from blood, obtained less than 13 days after vaccination. The chain uses TRBV18 and TRBJ2-7, with 8 positions matching TRBD2. This TCR was recovered from a man aged 45 to 65 who received an inactivated influenza vaccine. The CDR3 DNA follows: TGTGCCAGCTCAGCTCCGGGACTAGGGAGCTCCTACGAGCAGTACTTC. It yields the protein CASSAPGLGSSYEQYF.